This T cell receptor beta chain was obtained from a study of CD8 T cells in ankylosing spondylitis. Notes on the study in general: There was reportedly significant enrichment of clones that were disease-linked in matched ankylosing spondylitis synovial fluid.

A quantitative 5'-RACE method, one with molecular barcodes, was used to make TCR beta libraries. A single record per CDR3 protein comes from TCRdb applying MiXCR to the 5' RACE reads. Among about 170,000 distinct CDR3 sequences, approximately 20% were seen once, and the ten largest hold over 7.5%. CDR3 length: 15 residues. CDR1 and CDR2 (germline): SGHRS, YFSETQ. V lost 7 bases and J 0 bases, leaving 13 bases between the germline ends. Concerning this clonotype itself: The target antigen is unknown.

This chain uses TRBV5-1 with TRBJ2-2, with D possibly TRBD2 on 5 matching bases. Sample: blood, either unsorted or a sorted T cell fraction (not recorded which). The sequence derives from a male donor with ankylosing spondylitis or in good health (not recorded which). The CDR3 coding sequence is TGCGCCAGCTCCCCTAGCCTTGCGAACACCGGGGAGCTGTTTTTT. It codes for CASSPSLANTGELFF. Variable domain in full (rest from reference TRBV5-1 and TRBJ2-2): KAGVTQTPRYLIKTRGQQVTLSCSPISGHRSVSWYQQTPGQGLQFLFEYFSETQRNKGNFPGRFSGRQFSNSRSEMNVSTLELGDSALYLCASSPSLANTGELFFGEGSRLTVL.